This T cell receptor beta chain was recorded in a study of T cells in Graves' hyperthyroidism and ophthalmopathy. Study overall: Specimen type is peripheral blood, collected at initial diagnosis prior to any treatment.

Amplification targeted TCR beta CDR3 regions from RNA transcripts. When the TCR CDR3 underwent first-round RT-PCR, the HTBI primer set was used. TCRdb fed the multiplex PCR reads into MiXCR, producing one record per CDR3 protein. The profile covers some 370,000 distinct CDR3 sequences, with roughly 15% appearing a single time and almost 35% taken by the ten largest. Exclusion criteria comprised uncontrolled infection, other autoimmune disease, pregnancy or lactation. Around 9.9 ml of fresh peripheral blood supplied the PBMCs. This clonotype was observed at least ten times. As yet, its antigen is unknown. V dropped 4 bases and J dropped 0; count of bases not matched to a gene: 18. CDR3 length: 21 amino acids. Whole-study results and caveats: Most expanded thyroid clonotypes above 0.001 also appeared in blood.

The specimen was blood. The clonotype originates from a woman in her 30s with Graves' hyperthyroidism that later progressed to Graves' ophthalmopathy. This rearrangement joins TRBV12-3 or TRBV12-4 to TRBJ2-7, with TRBD2 identical over 13 bases. CDR3 amino acids: CASSSTVAPGLAGSRSYEQYF. DNA of the CDR3: TGTGCCAGCAGTTCAACTGTAGCTCCGGGACTAGCGGGGTCTCGCTCCTACGAGCAGTACTTC.